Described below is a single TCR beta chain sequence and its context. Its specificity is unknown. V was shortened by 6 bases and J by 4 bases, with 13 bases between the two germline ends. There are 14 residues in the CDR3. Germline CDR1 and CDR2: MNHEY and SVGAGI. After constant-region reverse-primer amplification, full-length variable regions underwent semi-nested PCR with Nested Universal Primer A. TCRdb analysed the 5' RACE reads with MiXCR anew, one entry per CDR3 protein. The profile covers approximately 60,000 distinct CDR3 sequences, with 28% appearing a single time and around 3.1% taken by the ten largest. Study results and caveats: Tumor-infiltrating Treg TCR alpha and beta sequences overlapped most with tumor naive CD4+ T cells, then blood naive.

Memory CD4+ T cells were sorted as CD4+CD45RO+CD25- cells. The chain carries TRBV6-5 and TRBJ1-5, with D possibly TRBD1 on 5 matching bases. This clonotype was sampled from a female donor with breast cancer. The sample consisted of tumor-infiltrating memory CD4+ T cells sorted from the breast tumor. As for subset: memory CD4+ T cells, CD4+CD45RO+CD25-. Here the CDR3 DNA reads TGTGCCAGCAGCGGGGCAGGGCAAAATCAGCCCCAGCATTTT. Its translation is CASSGAGQNQPQHF.